Shown below are 23 T cell receptor beta chains from a single sample sequenced in a study of T cells in Graves' hyperthyroidism and ophthalmopathy (dated by TCRdb to the late 2010s). Library generation was performed with multiplex PCR. The instrument given in TCRdb is Illumina HiSeq 2000. The TCR beta CDR3 regions were amplified from RNA transcripts. For the first round of RT-PCR on the TCR CDR3, the HTBI primer set was used together with the Qiagen OneStep RT-PCR kit. TCRdb reprocessed the public reads (quality trimming at Q25 with fastp, clone calling with MiXCR) and kept in-frame beta chains. Rows are combined by CDR3 protein, so each entry shows the most common genes and DNA. The sample table records over 500,000 distinct CDR3 sequences; approximately 17% of these occur just once. In total, the top ten clones hold around 17% of the sample. Material: blood. The receptors originated from a woman younger than 35 with Graves' ophthalmopathy.

The table lists this clonotype with a few counts. The rearrangement uses TRBV19 and TRBJ1-3; no clear D gene. Trimming cost V 7 bases and J 3 bases, with 19 bases left between them. CDR3 size: 16 residues. Per the germline V gene, CDR1 is LNHDA and CDR2 is SQIVND (reference sequence). CDR3 loop: CASTVEAMVGGNTIYF. The CDR3 DNA follows: TGTGCCAGTACGGTGGAGGCGATGGTCGGTGGAAACACCATATATTTT.

This clonotype was seen repeatedly, ten times or more. The chain links TRBV20-1 to TRBJ2-7; 12 bases match TRBD2. The CDR3 runs to 13 residues. Trimming at V came to 4 bases and at J to 7 bases, leaving 5 bases not matched to a gene. The V gene's germline CDR1 is DFQATT and CDR2 SNEGSKA (reference sequence). The CDR3 sequence: CSATSGRAEEQYF. CDR3 coding DNA: TGCAGTGCTACTAGCGGGAGGGCGGAAGAGCAGTACTTC.

This clonotype was counted many times. V usage is TRBV20-1 and J usage is TRBJ2-5; 10 nucleotides match TRBD2. V lost 5 bases, J lost 5 bases, and 20 bases stayed unmatched. The germline V gene encodes CDR1 DFQATT and CDR2 SNEGSKA (reference sequence). The CDR3 has 18 amino acids. As DNA, the CDR3 is TGCAGTGCTCCGAAGGGGGCGTCTAGCGGGAGAAGTGGCGAGACCCAGTACTTC. Its translation is CSAPKGASSGRSGETQYF.

This clonotype was seen more than once but under ten times. The J gene is TRBJ1-6, the V gene TRBV2; 8 bases are a match to TRBD1. Germline V gene lookup returns CDR1 SNHLY and CDR2 FYNNEI. J was trimmed by 10 bases and V by 6 bases; bases with no gene match: 5. The CDR3 has 13 residues. The CDR3 loop reads CASRGQGGSPLHF. The CDR3 DNA is TGTGCCAGCAGAGGACAGGGTGGATCACCCCTCCACTTT.

The chain uses TRBV2 and TRBJ1-3; the D gene is possibly TRBD1 (5 bases). This CDR3 region has 16 residues. Germline CDR1 and CDR2: SNHLY and FYNNEI. Deletions cut 5 bases from V and 2 bases from J, with 16 bases between. The CDR3 DNA is TGTGCCAGCAGTCAGGCAGGAGGGGCAACTGGAAACACCATATATTTT. Its protein product is CASSQAGGATGNTIYF.

This clonotype showed up many times. This chain uses TRBV15 with TRBJ2-7; D is possibly TRBD1 (5 bases). CDR3 length: 14 amino acids. V was trimmed by 1 base and J by 2 bases, leaving 9 bases between them. Looked up from germline, CDR1 is LNHNV and CDR2 is YYDKDF (reference sequence). The CDR3 DNA reads TGTGCCACCAGCAGAGGGTCAGGGCCCTACGAGCAGTACTTC. This codes for CATSRGSGPYEQYF. The full variable domain, in which reference TRBV15 and TRBJ2-7 provide the parts outside the CDR3, is DAMVIQNPRYQVTQFGKPVTLSCSQTLNHNVMYWYQQKSSQAPKLLFHYYDKDFNNEADTPDNFQSRRPNTSFCFLDIRSPGLGDTAMYLCATSRGSGPYEQYFGPGTRLTVT.

This clonotype was seen many times. This sequence joins TRBV6-1 and TRBJ2-7; 9 bases agree with TRBD1. Germline CDR1 is MNHNS and CDR2 is SASEGT. The CDR3 runs to 17 residues. V lost 5 bases and J lost 2; bases outside the gene matches: 13. For the CDR3, the DNA is TGTGCCAGCAGTTCTATATCCGGGACAGGGATACCCTACGAGCAGTACTTC. Translated, it gives CASSSISGTGIPYEQYF.

There are a few counts of this clonotype. The V call is TRBV7-8, the J call TRBJ1-3, with 9 bases identical to TRBD1. Germline values: CDR1 SGHVS, CDR2 FQNEAQ. Trimming removed 5 bases from V and 2 bases from J; junction bases left unmatched: 1. The CDR3 totals 14 residues. The CDR3 bases are TGTGCCAGCAGCAACAGGGGGCCTGGAAACACCATATATTTT. Protein product: CASSNRGPGNTIYF.

This clonotype was found many times. The chain joins TRBV11-2 to TRBJ2-7, with TRBD2 matching 11 bases. Trimming removed 6 bases from V and 2 bases from J; junction bases left unmatched: 6. Germline V gene data show CDR1 as SGHAT and CDR2 as FQNNGV. CDR3 size: 15 residues. The CDR3 sequence: CASRTGLADTYEQYF. The CDR3 DNA reads as TGTGCCAGCAGAACGGGACTAGCGGATACCTACGAGCAGTACTTC.

This clonotype was counted many times. The genes are TRBV5-4 and TRBJ2-3; tentative D call: TRBD1 (5 bases). CDR3 length: 12 residues. Germline CDR1 reads SGHNT; CDR2 reads YYREEE (reference sequence). The germline V and J ends were trimmed by 0 bases and 9 bases, with 8 bases remaining between them. The CDR3 coding sequence is TGTGCCAGCAGCTTGGAAGGGGTCACGCAGTATTTT. As protein: CASSLEGVTQYF.

In this sample, this clonotype turned up many times. The V call is TRBV5-1, the J call TRBJ1-1; 8 bases are a match to TRBD1. The V gene end was trimmed by 4 bases and the J gene end by 6 bases; junction bases not matched to a gene: 11. Germline V CDR1 and CDR2: SGHRS, YFSETQ. The CDR3 extends over 15 amino acids. The CDR3 loop reads CASSPEDRVGPEAFF. Written as DNA, the CDR3 is TGCGCCAGCAGCCCGGAGGACAGGGTTGGTCCTGAAGCTTTCTTT.

This clonotype has only a few counts. V is TRBV5-1 and J is TRBJ1-2, with 9 positions matching TRBD1. The CDR3 has 16 residues. The junction had 9 bases not matched to a gene; V was cut back by 2 bases and J by 4 bases. Germline values: CDR1 SGHRS, CDR2 YFSETQ. For the CDR3, the DNA is TGCGCCAGCAGCTTCCTACAGGGGGCCCCAAGCTATGGCTACACCTTC. Translating gives CASSFLQGAPSYGYTF.

This clonotype was detected ten times or more. The CDR3 DNA sequence: TGTGCCTGGAGTGGGACCTACGAGCAGTACTTC. This sequence encodes CAWSGTYEQYF. This chain joins TRBV30 and TRBJ2-7; D unclear. CDR1 GTSNPN and CDR2 SVGIG come from the germline V gene (reference sequence). V dropped 1 base and J dropped 2 bases, with 3 bases sitting between them. The length of the CDR3 is 11 residues.

This clonotype occurred many times. The chain links TRBV2 to TRBJ2-7, with a possible D match to TRBD1 (6 bases). Germline values: CDR1 SNHLY, CDR2 FYNNEI. Trimming shortened V by 6 bases and J by 6 bases, and 15 bases separated the two germline ends. The CDR3 contains 13 residues. The CDR3 is CASSVNRVGEQYF. In DNA form, the CDR3 reads TGTGCCAGCAGCGTGAACAGGGTTGGCGAGCAGTACTTC.

The chain couples TRBV6-5 to TRBJ1-4; no definite D call. This CDR3 has 14 amino acids. Germline V lookup: CDR1 MNHEY, CDR2 SVGAGI. Trimming took 4 bases from V and 0 from J, leaving 6 bases between them. The CDR3 protein is CASSSSSTNEKLFF. The CDR3 nucleotides are TGTGCCAGCAGTTCCAGCTCAACTAATGAAAAACTGTTTTTT.

This clonotype was recorded at least ten times. The CDR3 protein is CSARDAAGGPYEQYF. The CDR3 DNA follows: TGCAGTGCTAGAGACGCAGCGGGAGGGCCATACGAGCAGTACTTC. This chain links TRBV20-1 with TRBJ2-7; TRBD2 matches at 10 bases. This CDR3 region has 15 residues. Germline V gives CDR1 DFQATT, CDR2 SNEGSKA (reference sequence). V shed 0 bases, J shed 4 bases, and the junction held 6 bases outside the gene matches.

This clonotype was observed a handful of times. The chain uses TRBV27 and TRBJ2-1; 7 bases map to TRBD2. CDR1 and CDR2 from the germline V gene are MNHEY and SMNVEV (reference sequence). V gave up 3 bases and J gave up 7 bases; unmatched junction bases: 6. This CDR3 is 14 amino acids long. CDR3 bases: TGTGCCAGCAGTTTTGGGGGGGGACGGAATGAGCAGTTCTTC. Its translation: CASSFGGGRNEQFF.

This clonotype showed up many times. The rearrangement uses TRBV12-3 or TRBV12-4 and TRBJ1-5; D unclear. V was shortened by 0 bases and J by 5 bases, with 11 bases between the two germline ends. This CDR3 contains 15 residues. The CDR3 reads CASSLAGSGDQPQHF. CDR3 DNA: TGTGCCAGCAGTTTAGCCGGGTCGGGCGATCAGCCCCAGCATTTT.

This clonotype was seen ten or more times. The DNA for the CDR3 is TGTGCCGCCGGCAGGGCTAATGAAAAACTGTTTTTT. Translating it yields CAAGRANEKLFF. The rearrangement uses TRBV10-3 and TRBJ1-4, with D possibly matching TRBD1 (5 bases). This CDR3 has 12 amino acids. Germline loops: CDR1 ENHRY, CDR2 SYGVKD. V was shortened by 11 bases and J by 3 bases, with 10 bases between the two germline ends.

Many counts were recorded for this clonotype. This sequence joins TRBV7-6 and TRBJ1-1; 8 nucleotides agree with TRBD1. Germline lookup yields CDR1 SGHVS and CDR2 FNYEAQ. The CDR3 covers 15 residues. Trimming took 5 bases from V and 1 from J; bases not matched to a gene: 6. CDR3 in amino acids: CASSPPGGANTEAFF. The CDR3 DNA is TGTGCCAGCAGCCCCCCAGGGGGCGCGAACACTGAAGCTTTCTTT. The complete variable domain, with remaining parts taken from reference TRBV7-6 and TRBJ1-1, reads GAGVSQSPRYKVTKRGQDVALRCDPISGHVSLYWYRQALGQGPEFLTYFNYEAQQDKSGLPNDRFSAERPEGSISTLTIQRTEQRDSAMYRCASSPPGGANTEAFFGQGTRLTVV.

The chain couples TRBV20-1 to TRBJ1-5; no clear D. Germline V CDR1 and CDR2: DFQATT, SNEGSKA (reference sequence). The CDR3 spans 15 residues. Trimming took 6 bases from V and 5 from J, leaving 20 bases between them. DNA of the CDR3: TGCAGTGCCCAGCACCCAGGTGACACCTATCAGCCCCAGCATTTT. The encoded protein is CSAQHPGDTYQPQHF.

The chain carries TRBV7-2 and TRBJ2-3; the D gene is possibly TRBD2 (6 bases). The germline gives CDR1 SGHTA, CDR2 FQGNSA. The CDR3 runs 15 residues. Trimming stripped 2 bases from V and 2 bases from J, with 11 bases between. Here the CDR3 reads CASSLNAGYTDTQYF. The DNA of the CDR3 is TGTGCCAGCAGCTTAAACGCGGGGTACACAGATACGCAGTATTTT.

The sample holds many counts of this clonotype. This chain joins TRBV6-5 and TRBJ1-6; D gene ambiguous. The germline gives CDR1 MNHEY, CDR2 SVGAGI. V lost 2 bases and J lost 7, with 12 bases in between. CDR3 size: 15 residues. CDR3 residues: CASSYEGGVNSPLHF. The CDR3 DNA follows: TGTGCCAGCAGTTACGAAGGCGGCGTAAATTCACCCCTCCACTTT.